What follows are 11 T cell receptor beta chains derived from one specimen sequenced in a study of T cells in Graves' hyperthyroidism and ophthalmopathy (dated by TCRdb to the late 2010s). Library preparation was by multiplex PCR. The sequencer was an Illumina HiSeq 2000. The TCR beta CDR3 regions were amplified from the RNA transcripts. A first-round RT-PCR of the TCR CDR3 used the HTBI primer set with the Qiagen OneStep RT-PCR kit. In TCRdb, the public reads were trimmed at Q25 with fastp and aligned with MiXCR, with productive beta chains retained. All rows with the same CDR3 protein become a single entry with the most common DNA and genes. The sample has roughly 570,000 distinct CDR3 sequences on record, about half of them singletons. Roughly 19% of the sample is taken by the ten largest. Sequenced material: peripheral blood or thyroid tissue (not recorded which). These receptors came from an adult woman with Graves' disease, either hyperthyroidism or ophthalmopathy (not recorded which).

CDR3 DNA: TGCAGTGCTAGATCTAGGAGGGACCGGGAAGCTTTCTTT. Its translation: CSARSRRDREAFF. The chain recombines TRBV20-1 with TRBJ1-1, with D perhaps TRBD1 (5 bases). Germline-derived CDR1 and CDR2 are DFQATT and SNEGSKA (reference sequence). The V end was cut by 2 bases, the J end by 8 bases, with 15 bases between. There are 13 residues in the CDR3.

The CDR3 loop reads CSSDQGSDTEAFF. The DNA of the CDR3 is TGCAGTTCCGACCAGGGTTCAGACACTGAAGCTTTCTTT. The rearrangement links TRBV20-1 to TRBJ1-1; tentative D call: TRBD1 (5 bases). V was shortened by 8 bases and J by 3 bases, with 16 bases between the two germline ends. This CDR3 comprises 13 residues. Germline CDR1 reads DFQATT; CDR2 reads SNEGSKA (reference sequence).

This clonotype was found a few times. The V and J genes are TRBV7-9 and TRBJ1-5, with D hard to call. The germline V gene encodes CDR1 SEHNR and CDR2 FQNEAQ (reference sequence). The CDR3 length is 15 residues. V was trimmed by 2 bases and J by 5 bases, leaving 13 bases between them. CDR3 protein: CASSLRGRGDQPQHF. The CDR3 coding sequence is TGTGCCAGCAGCTTAAGAGGGCGCGGGGATCAGCCCCAGCATTTT.

The chain combines TRBV2 with TRBJ2-5; 8 nucleotides match TRBD1. Trimming cost V 3 bases and J 4 bases; bases outside gene matches: 7. Germline V gene data show CDR1 as SNHLY and CDR2 as FYNNEI. CDR3 length: 15 amino acids. Written as DNA, the CDR3 is TGTGCCAGCAGTGAGGGCAGGGGGCTTGGAGAGACCCAGTACTTC. Protein sequence: CASSEGRGLGETQYF.

This chain joins TRBV20-1 and TRBJ2-7, with 9 positions matching TRBD2. The CDR3 is made up of 13 amino acids. Germline-derived CDR1 and CDR2 are DFQATT and SNEGSKA (reference sequence). The V segment lost 6 bases and the J segment 4 bases; nucleotides outside the gene matches: 7. The CDR3 DNA follows: TGCAGTGCCACGGGGAGCGGGAGGTACGAGCAGTACTTC. It translates to CSATGSGRYEQYF.

The V and J genes are TRBV3-1 and TRBJ1-1, with 9 bases that match TRBD1. CDR1 is LGHDT and CDR2 is YNNKEL in the germline V gene (reference sequence). J was trimmed by 5 bases and V by 1 base; bases with no gene match: 2. The CDR3 covers 14 residues. Written as DNA, the CDR3 is TGTGCCAGCAGCCAAGGGGGACAGGGAACTGAAGCTTTCTTT. As protein: CASSQGGQGTEAFF.

In its sample, this clonotype was seen many times. The CDR3 protein is CASSQDLTGWQPQHF. The DNA of the CDR3 is TGCGCCAGCAGCCAAGATCTGACAGGGTGGCAGCCCCAGCATTTT. V is TRBV4-1 and J is TRBJ1-5; 7 nucleotides align to TRBD1. Germline V gives CDR1 MGHRA, CDR2 YSYEKL. Losses at the gene ends were 0 bases for V and 7 bases for J; bases not matched to a gene: 6. The CDR3 is made up of 15 amino acids.

In this sample, this clonotype turned up a few times. The V and J genes are TRBV13 and TRBJ2-6; 8 nucleotides agree with TRBD1. The germline V gene has CDR1 PRHDT and CDR2 FYEKMQ (reference sequence). The CDR3 has 18 residues. With V trimmed by 5 bases and J by 1 base, 10 bases remained unmatched. The CDR3 nucleotides read TGTGCCAGCAGCCTCCCGACAGGGGTTCTTTCTGGGGCCAACGTCCTGACTTTC. Its protein product is CASSLPTGVLSGANVLTF.

This chain uses TRBV7-8 with TRBJ2-7; 7 bases are a match to TRBD1. The J segment lost 12 bases and the V segment lost 1 base, leaving 9 bases of the junction unmatched. This CDR3 has 13 amino acids. Per germline, CDR1 SGHVS and CDR2 FQNEAQ. This chain's CDR3 is CASSLEPTGTSYF. In DNA, the CDR3 is TGTGCCAGCAGCTTAGAACCGACAGGGACGTCGTACTTC. Full variable domain (rest looked up from reference TRBV7-8 and TRBJ2-7): GAGVSQSPRYKVAKRGQDVALRCDPISGHVSLFWYQQALGQGPEFLTYFQNEAQLDKSGLPSDRFFAERPEGSVSTLKIQRTQQEDSAVYLCASSLEPTGTSYFGPGTRLTVT.

The V and J genes are TRBV7-9 and TRBJ1-5; possibly TRBD1 for D (6 bases). CDR1 is SEHNR and CDR2 is FQNEAQ in the germline V gene (reference sequence). This CDR3 is 16 amino acids long. V lost 1 base, J lost 6 bases, and 16 bases lay in between. CDR3 residues: CASSLGGQGPSQPQHF. The CDR3 DNA is TGTGCCAGCAGCTTAGGGGGGCAGGGTCCCAGTCAGCCCCAGCATTTT.

CDR3 protein: CASSYKRLAGAYEQYF. CDR3 DNA: TGTGCCAGCAGTTACAAAAGACTAGCGGGAGCGTACGAGCAGTACTTC. This sequence joins TRBV6-5 and TRBJ2-7; 12 bases line up with TRBD2. V was pared by 2 bases and J by 4 bases, with 6 bases of the junction left unmatched. The CDR3 has 16 residues. The germline gives CDR1 MNHEY, CDR2 SVGAGI.